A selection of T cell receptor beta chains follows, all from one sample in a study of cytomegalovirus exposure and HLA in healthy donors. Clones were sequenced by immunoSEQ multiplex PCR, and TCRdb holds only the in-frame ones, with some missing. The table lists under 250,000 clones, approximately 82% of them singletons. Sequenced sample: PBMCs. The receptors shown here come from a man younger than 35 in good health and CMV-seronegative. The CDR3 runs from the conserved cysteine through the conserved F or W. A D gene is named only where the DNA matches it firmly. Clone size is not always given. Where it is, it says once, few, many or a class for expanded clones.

cdr3_aa: CAWSSTGTSSYEQYF
cdr3_nt: TGTGCCTGGAGTTCCACCGGGACTAGCTCCTACGAGCAGTACTTC
v_call: TRBV30
j_call: TRBJ2-7
clone_size: .
d_call: TRBD2
cdr3_length: 15

cdr3_aa: CASSAGGTSGSYEQYF
cdr3_nt: TGTGCCAGCAGCGCAGGAGGGACTAGCGGTTCCTACGAGCAGTACTTC
v_call: TRBV9
j_call: TRBJ2-7
clone_size: .
d_call: TRBD2
cdr3_length: 16

cdr3_aa: CASSFRGRETQYF
cdr3_nt: TGTGCCAGCAGTTTTCGGGGAAGGGAGACCCAGTACTTC
v_call: TRBV27
j_call: TRBJ2-5
clone_size: few
d_call: .
cdr3_length: 13

cdr3_aa: CATSRDGQGGETQYF
cdr3_nt: TGTGCCACCAGCAGAGATGGGCAGGGTGGGGAGACCCAGTACTTC
v_call: TRBV15
j_call: TRBJ2-5
clone_size: .
d_call: .
cdr3_length: 15

cdr3_aa: CASSYRANYGYTF
cdr3_nt: TGTGCCAGCAGCTACAGAGCTAACTATGGCTACACCTTC
v_call: TRBV6-1
j_call: TRBJ1-2
clone_size: .
d_call: .
cdr3_length: 13

cdr3_aa: CASSRDRTNYGYTF
cdr3_nt: TGTGCCAGCAGTAGGGACAGAACTAACTATGGCTACACCTTC
v_call: TRBV27
j_call: TRBJ1-2
clone_size: .
d_call: TRBD1
cdr3_length: 14

cdr3_aa: CASSIIGIGNTEAFF
cdr3_nt: TGTGCCAGTAGTATAATTGGTATCGGGAACACTGAAGCTTTCTTT
v_call: TRBV19
j_call: TRBJ1-1
clone_size: .
d_call: .
cdr3_length: 15

cdr3_aa: CAWSATGAGELFF
cdr3_nt: TGTGCCTGGAGTGCCACAGGTGCCGGGGAGCTGTTTTTT
v_call: TRBV30
j_call: TRBJ2-2
clone_size: .
d_call: .
cdr3_length: 13

cdr3_aa: CASSSDGGPYEQYF
cdr3_nt: TGTGCCAGCAGCTCCGACGGAGGTCCGTACGAGCAGTACTTC
v_call: TRBV7-9
j_call: TRBJ2-7
clone_size: .
d_call: .
cdr3_length: 14

cdr3_aa: CASSITGGAYEQYF
cdr3_nt: TGTGCCAGTAGTATAACAGGGGGCGCGTACGAGCAGTACTTC
v_call: TRBV19
j_call: TRBJ2-7
clone_size: few
d_call: TRBD1
cdr3_length: 14

cdr3_aa: CASSPKAGETQYF
cdr3_nt: TGTGCCAGTAGTCCAAAAGCGGGGGAGACCCAGTACTTC
v_call: TRBV19
j_call: TRBJ2-5
clone_size: .
d_call: TRBD2
cdr3_length: 13

cdr3_aa: CASSALRDRAFTEAFF
cdr3_nt: TGTGCCAGCAGTGCACTTAGGGACAGGGCTTTCACTGAAGCTTTCTTT
v_call: TRBV6-4
j_call: TRBJ1-1
clone_size: .
d_call: TRBD1
cdr3_length: 16

cdr3_aa: CASSQRISGKYEQYF
cdr3_nt: TGTGCCAGCAGCCAACGAATTAGCGGGAAGTACGAGCAGTACTTC
v_call: TRBV5-4
j_call: TRBJ2-7
clone_size: .
d_call: TRBD2
cdr3_length: 15

cdr3_aa: CASSYSRGQPQHF
cdr3_nt: TGTGCCAGCAGTTACTCCCGGGGTCAGCCCCAGCATTTT
v_call: TRBV6-5
j_call: TRBJ1-5
clone_size: .
d_call: .
cdr3_length: 13

cdr3_aa: CASSLSAGWNTEAFF
cdr3_nt: TGTGCCAGCAGTTTGTCGGCGGGATGGAACACTGAAGCTTTCTTT
v_call: TRBV27
j_call: TRBJ1-1
clone_size: .
d_call: .
cdr3_length: 15

cdr3_aa: CASSLGVSGSYEQFF
cdr3_nt: TGTGCCAGCAGCTTAGGGGTTAGCGGGAGTTATGAGCAGTTCTTC
v_call: TRBV7-2
j_call: TRBJ2-1
clone_size: .
d_call: TRBD2
cdr3_length: 15

cdr3_aa: CASSYSPGDNYEQYF
cdr3_nt: TGTGCCAGCAGTTACTCTCCAGGTGACAATTACGAGCAGTACTTC
v_call: TRBV6-5
j_call: TRBJ2-7
clone_size: .
d_call: .
cdr3_length: 15

cdr3_aa: CASSTGYGYTF
cdr3_nt: TGTGCCAGCAGCACAGGTTATGGCTACACCTTC
v_call: TRBV2
j_call: TRBJ1-2
clone_size: .
d_call: .
cdr3_length: 11

cdr3_aa: CASSMGRGPQPQHF
cdr3_nt: TGTGCCAGTAGTATGGGCAGGGGTCCTCAGCCCCAGCATTTT
v_call: TRBV19
j_call: TRBJ1-5
clone_size: .
d_call: .
cdr3_length: 14

cdr3_aa: CAWSPTGVEAFF
cdr3_nt: TGTGCCTGGAGTCCAACAGGGGTTGAAGCTTTCTTT
v_call: TRBV30
j_call: TRBJ1-1
clone_size: .
d_call: TRBD1
cdr3_length: 12

cdr3_aa: CASSSVPGQGHGYTF
cdr3_nt: TGCGCCAGCAGCTCTGTCCCGGGACAGGGCCATGGCTACACCTTC
v_call: TRBV5-1
j_call: TRBJ1-2
clone_size: .
d_call: TRBD1
cdr3_length: 15

cdr3_aa: CASSADRGLAGELFF
cdr3_nt: TGTGCCAGCAGCGCCGACAGGGGTCTCGCCGGGGAGCTGTTTTTT
v_call: TRBV9
j_call: TRBJ2-2
clone_size: .
d_call: TRBD1
cdr3_length: 15

cdr3_aa: CSVLAGGPYNEQFF
cdr3_nt: TGCAGCGTACTCGCGGGAGGTCCCTACAATGAGCAGTTCTTC
v_call: TRBV29-1
j_call: TRBJ2-1
clone_size: .
d_call: TRBD2
cdr3_length: 14

cdr3_aa: CASSKDTLPKNIQYF
cdr3_nt: TGTGCCAGCAGCAAGGACACCCTCCCCAAAAACATTCAGTACTTC
v_call: TRBV11-1
j_call: TRBJ2-4
clone_size: .
d_call: .
cdr3_length: 15

cdr3_aa: CAREQVNQPQHF
cdr3_nt: TGTGCCAGGGAGCAAGTCAATCAGCCCCAGCATTTT
v_call: TRBV28
j_call: TRBJ1-5
clone_size: .
d_call: .
cdr3_length: 12

cdr3_aa: CASSASQSSGRAGTGELFF
cdr3_nt: TGTGCCAGCAGCGCATCTCAGTCTAGCGGGAGGGCCGGGACCGGGGAGCTGTTTTTT
v_call: TRBV9
j_call: TRBJ2-2
clone_size: .
d_call: TRBD2
cdr3_length: 19

cdr3_aa: CASSRVPGQGAHGYTF
cdr3_nt: TGCGCCAGCAGCCGAGTACCGGGACAGGGGGCGCATGGCTACACCTTC
v_call: TRBV4-1
j_call: TRBJ1-2
clone_size: .
d_call: TRBD1
cdr3_length: 16

cdr3_aa: CASRASGSPFNEQFF
cdr3_nt: TGTGCCAGCAGGGCCAGCGGGAGTCCCTTCAATGAGCAGTTCTTC
v_call: TRBV25-1
j_call: TRBJ2-1
clone_size: .
d_call: TRBD2
cdr3_length: 15

cdr3_aa: CASTLGLSGNTIYF
cdr3_nt: TGTGCCAGCACGTTGGGGCTCTCTGGAAACACCATATATTTT
v_call: TRBV2
j_call: TRBJ1-3
clone_size: .
d_call: .
cdr3_length: 14

cdr3_aa: CASSQGTMNTEAFF
cdr3_nt: TGTGCCAGCAGCCAGGGCACTATGAACACTGAAGCTTTCTTT
v_call: TRBV7-6
j_call: TRBJ1-1
clone_size: .
d_call: .
cdr3_length: 14

cdr3_aa: CASSLGAGPYEQYF
cdr3_nt: TGTGCCAGCAGCTTAGGGGCAGGGCCCTACGAGCAGTACTTC
v_call: TRBV7-8
j_call: TRBJ2-7
clone_size: .
d_call: .
cdr3_length: 14

cdr3_aa: CASSLARDRVGTDGYTF
cdr3_nt: TGTGCCAGCAGCTTAGCCCGGGACAGGGTTGGAACGGATGGCTACACCTTC
v_call: TRBV11-2
j_call: TRBJ1-2
clone_size: .
d_call: TRBD1
cdr3_length: 17

cdr3_aa: CASSEILLAQYNSPLHF
cdr3_nt: TGTGCCAGCAGTGAAATCTTATTGGCACAGTACAATTCACCCCTCCACTTT
v_call: TRBV6-1
j_call: TRBJ1-6
clone_size: .
d_call: .
cdr3_length: 17

cdr3_aa: CAWSLGLGYTF
cdr3_nt: TGTGCCTGGAGTTTGGGACTTGGCTACACCTTC
v_call: TRBV30
j_call: TRBJ1-2
clone_size: .
d_call: .
cdr3_length: 11

cdr3_aa: CASSLMGQGAGELFF
cdr3_nt: TGTGCCAGCAGCTTAATGGGACAGGGGGCCGGGGAGCTGTTTTTT
v_call: TRBV7-3
j_call: TRBJ2-2
clone_size: .
d_call: TRBD1
cdr3_length: 15

cdr3_aa: CASSPSTDTQYF
cdr3_nt: TGTGCCAGCAGCCCTAGCACAGATACGCAGTATTTT
v_call: TRBV6-5
j_call: TRBJ2-3
clone_size: .
d_call: .
cdr3_length: 12

cdr3_aa: CASSLRGRDEKLFF
cdr3_nt: TGCGCCAGCAGCCTCAGGGGCCGGGATGAAAAACTGTTTTTT
v_call: TRBV5-1
j_call: TRBJ1-4
clone_size: .
d_call: .
cdr3_length: 14

cdr3_aa: CASSERRGTIIGYTF
cdr3_nt: TGTGCCAGCAGTGAACGCCGGGGAACAATAATTGGCTACACCTTC
v_call: TRBV2
j_call: TRBJ1-2
clone_size: few
d_call: .
cdr3_length: 15

cdr3_aa: CASSESVVGTPNYGYTF
cdr3_nt: TGCGCCAGCAGTGAGTCGGTGGTGGGGACACCTAACTATGGCTACACCTTC
v_call: TRBV10-2
j_call: TRBJ1-2
clone_size: .
d_call: .
cdr3_length: 17

cdr3_aa: CASSLRQYYEQYF
cdr3_nt: TGTGCCAGCAGCTTGCGTCAGTACTACGAGCAGTACTTC
v_call: TRBV5-5
j_call: TRBJ2-7
clone_size: once
d_call: .
cdr3_length: 13

cdr3_aa: CASSEGSGQNTEAFF
cdr3_nt: TGTGCCAGCAGTGAAGGGTCAGGGCAGAACACTGAAGCTTTCTTT
v_call: TRBV2
j_call: TRBJ1-1
clone_size: .
d_call: .
cdr3_length: 15

cdr3_aa: CASSSGAFPEAFF
cdr3_nt: TGTGCCAGCAGCTCTGGGGCATTCCCTGAAGCTTTCTTT
v_call: TRBV11-3
j_call: TRBJ1-1
clone_size: .
d_call: .
cdr3_length: 13

cdr3_aa: CAYRVGNYGYTF
cdr3_nt: TGTGCATACAGGGTAGGAAACTATGGCTACACCTTC
v_call: TRBV10-3
j_call: TRBJ1-2
clone_size: .
d_call: .
cdr3_length: 12

cdr3_aa: CASSFDGFVAQYF
cdr3_nt: TGCGCCAGCAGCTTCGACGGGTTCGTGGCCCAGTACTTC
v_call: TRBV5-1
j_call: TRBJ2-5
clone_size: few
d_call: .
cdr3_length: 13

cdr3_aa: CASSLPRGAYEQYF
cdr3_nt: TGTGCCAGCAGCTTACCGCGGGGGGCCTACGAGCAGTACTTC
v_call: TRBV13
j_call: TRBJ2-7
clone_size: .
d_call: TRBD2
cdr3_length: 14

cdr3_aa: CASSKRDNLYEQYF
cdr3_nt: TGTGCCAGCAGTAAACGGGACAACCTTTACGAGCAGTACTTC
v_call: TRBV27
j_call: TRBJ2-7
clone_size: .
d_call: .
cdr3_length: 14

cdr3_aa: CAWGDSRNEQFF
cdr3_nt: TGTGCCTGGGGGGACAGTCGGAATGAGCAGTTCTTC
v_call: TRBV30
j_call: TRBJ2-1
clone_size: .
d_call: TRBD1
cdr3_length: 12

cdr3_aa: CASSQCPGQGGFYEQYF
cdr3_nt: TGCGCCAGCAGTCAATGCCCGGGACAGGGGGGATTCTACGAGCAGTACTTC
v_call: TRBV23-1
j_call: TRBJ2-7
clone_size: .
d_call: TRBD1
cdr3_length: 17